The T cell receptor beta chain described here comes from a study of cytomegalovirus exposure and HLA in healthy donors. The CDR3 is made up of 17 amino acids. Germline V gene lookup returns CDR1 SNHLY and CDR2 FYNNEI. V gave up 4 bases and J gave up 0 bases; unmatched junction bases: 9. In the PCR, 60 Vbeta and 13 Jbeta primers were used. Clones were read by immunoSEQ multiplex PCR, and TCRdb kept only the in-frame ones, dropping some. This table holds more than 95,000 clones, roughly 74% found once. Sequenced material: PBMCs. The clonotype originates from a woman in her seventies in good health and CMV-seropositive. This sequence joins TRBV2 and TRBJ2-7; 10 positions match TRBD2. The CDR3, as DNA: TGTGCCAGCAGTGGGGCCGCGACTAGCGGGCTCTCCTACGAGCAGTACTTC. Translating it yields CASSGAATSGLSYEQYF.